The present TCR beta chain was sequenced within a study of blood T cell repertoires in COVID-19. About the study: Spain, Italy and the United States supplied samples that represented acute and convalescent COVID-19. In each case, the material was cDNA or gDNA derived from T cells, B-cell-depleted T cells, or PBMCs.

As to this clone: The sample contains more than one DNA sequence encoding this CDR3.

The CDR3 extends over 13 amino acids. CDR1 and CDR2 (germline): GTSNPN, SVGIG (reference sequence). With 3 bases removed from V and 7 bases from J, the gap between germline ends came to 10 bases. As handled by the study authors: Amplification of reference gene primers provided the estimated nucleated cell counts. Assay used: immunoSEQ multiplex PCR; TCRdb lists only in-frame clones, some missing. The V and J calls and clone size are taken from that table; D and trimming were inferred from the DNA. The sample has about 180,000 clones, approximately 87% seen once. This clonotype was obtained from a man between 40 and 49 years old with active or convalescent COVID-19. The chain couples TRBV30 to TRBJ1-6, with D possibly TRBD1 on 6 matching bases. The sequenced sample was peripheral blood. CDR3 amino acids: CAWRNRENSPLHF. CDR3 sequence (DNA): TGTGCCTGGAGAAACAGGGAAAATTCACCCCTCCACTTT.